At least ten counts were recorded for the clone carrying this T cell receptor beta chain. Its antigen is unknown. This record comes from a study of T cells after yellow fever vaccination. Study-wide results and caveats: Clonotypes appearing in both CD4 and CD8 compartments existed, and their share was small.

The CDR3 has 13 amino acids. From germline, CDR1 is LGHDT and CDR2 YNNKEL (reference sequence). Trimming left V 1 base short and J 3 bases short, with 6 bases between. 5'RACE template switching produced TCR cDNA carrying a universal primer site and UMIs. MiXCR, applied by TCRdb to the 5' RACE reads, yields one record per CDR3 protein. The data show roughly 120,000 distinct CDR3 sequences, 5.5% to 8% seen once. Specimen: CD4+ T cells sorted from PBMCs, collected around 45 days after the first yellow fever vaccination. The clonotype was recovered from a man younger than 35 who received the YFV17D yellow fever vaccine. The V call is TRBV3-1, the J call TRBJ1-2; no clear D. In DNA, the CDR3 is TGTGCCAGCAGCCAAGGCAGCCACTATGGCTACACCTTC. Its protein is CASSQGSHYGYTF.